Listed below are T cell receptor beta chains from one sample, sequenced in a study of cytomegalovirus exposure and HLA in healthy donors. Sequencing used immunoSEQ multiplex PCR; TCRdb keeps in-frame clones, though not all of them. The sample shows approximately 220,000 clones, about four fifths of them seen only once. The sample was PBMCs. The receptors here all came from a young man in good health and CMV-seronegative. Each CDR3 is given with its conserved first and last residue. The D gene is left open where the match is weak. The size entry is marked missing in some rows and otherwise reads once, few, many or a size class.

v_gene	abundance	j_gene	d_gene	CDR3nt	CDR3aa
TRBV28	-	TRBJ1-4	-	TGTGCCAGCAAGGCGGCTAATGAAAAACTGTTTTTT	CASKAANEKLFF
TRBV5-1	-	TRBJ2-2	TRBD1	TGCGCCAGCAGCTTTCGACAGGGCACCGGGGAGCTGTTTTTT	CASSFRQGTGELFF
TRBV7-9	-	TRBJ2-7	TRBD1	TGTGCCAGCAGCTTAGCCAACCGCGGGACAGGTACCTACGAGCAGTACTTC	CASSLANRGTGTYEQYF
TRBV7-9	-	TRBJ2-5	TRBD2	TGTGCCAGCAGTCATCATCTAGCGGGGGAAGAGACCCAGTACTTC	CASSHHLAGEETQYF
TRBV13	-	TRBJ1-2	TRBD1	TGTGCCAGCAGCTTGGACAGGGCCTATGGCTACACCTTC	CASSLDRAYGYTF
TRBV7-6	-	TRBJ2-3	TRBD1	TGTGCCAGCAGCGGAAGTCCGGGACAGGGTTGGGGACGCACAGATACGCAGTATTTT	CASSGSPGQGWGRTDTQYF
TRBV19	-	TRBJ1-5	TRBD1	TGTGCCAGTAGTTGGACCCTCAGGGGGCATCAGCCCCAGCATTTT	CASSWTLRGHQPQHF
TRBV9	-	TRBJ1-5	-	TGTGCCAGCAGCGTAGCAGGGCATGGGCAGCCCCAGCATTTT	CASSVAGHGQPQHF
TRBV5-4	once	TRBJ2-7	TRBD1	TGTGCCAGCAGCCCGGCAGGGACAGGTTTCTCCTACGAGCAGTACTTC	CASSPAGTGFSYEQYF
TRBV7-2	-	TRBJ1-2	-	TGTGCCAGCAGCCCTACAGGGTTCCCTGGGTCCTTACATGGCTACACCTTC	CASSPTGFPGSLHGYTF
TRBV2	-	TRBJ2-7	-	TGTGCCAGCATACAGAATTACGAGCAGTACTTC	CASIQNYEQYF
TRBV5-1	-	TRBJ2-1	-	TGCGCCAGCAGCCCCCGGGACAACTCCTACAATGAGCAGTTCTTC	CASSPRDNSYNEQFF
TRBV20-1	-	TRBJ1-1	-	TGCACCTTAGTTCTAACCACTGAAGCTTTCTTT	CTLVLTTEAFF
TRBV7-2	once	TRBJ2-1	TRBD2	TGTGCCAGCATTCAGCGGGGGGGCAGGTACAATGAGCAGTTCTTC	CASIQRGGRYNEQFF
TRBV5-6	-	TRBJ2-3	-	TGTGCCAGCAGCTCCTTTACAGATACGCAGTATTTT	CASSSFTDTQYF
TRBV6-1	-	TRBJ1-5	-	TGTGCCAGCAGTCAGGGATTCAATCAGCCCCAGCATTTT	CASSQGFNQPQHF
TRBV6-6	once	TRBJ1-1	-	TGTGCCAGCAGTTACTCGGGGCAGGGTGAAGCTTTCTTT	CASSYSGQGEAFF
TRBV11-1	-	TRBJ1-1	TRBD1	TGTGCCAGCAGCCAAACAGGGGGATGGACTGAAGCTTTCTTT	CASSQTGGWTEAFF
TRBV15	-	TRBJ2-3	-	TGTGCCACCAGCAGAGAAGCCGGGGCAGATACGCAGTATTTT	CATSREAGADTQYF
TRBV7-9	-	TRBJ2-3	-	TGTGCCAGCAGCTTAAAGGGGAGCGGGACAGATACGCAGTATTTT	CASSLKGSGTDTQYF
TRBV7-9	-	TRBJ2-3	-	TGTGCCAGCAGCTTATTACAGGGATCAGATACGCAGTATTTT	CASSLLQGSDTQYF
TRBV27	once	TRBJ2-3	-	TGTGCCAGCAGCCCTGCTCGGGGTTTCACAGATACGCAGTATTTT	CASSPARGFTDTQYF
TRBV7-9	-	TRBJ2-7	-	TGTGCCAGCAGCCCCGGGAGTCTCTACGAGCAGTACTTC	CASSPGSLYEQYF
TRBV7-6	-	TRBJ2-2	TRBD2	TGTGCCAGCAGCATGACTAGCGGGGGCCCCGGGGAGCTGTTTTTT	CASSMTSGGPGELFF
TRBV5-4	few	TRBJ2-1	TRBD1	TGTGCCAGCAGCCCCCGACAGGGCTCCTACAATGAGCAGTTCTTC	CASSPRQGSYNEQFF
TRBV10-3	-	TRBJ2-2	-	TGTGCCATCAGTGACAGCGCTTGGAACACCGGGGAGCTGTTTTTT	CAISDSAWNTGELFF
TRBV7-2	-	TRBJ1-1	-	TGTGCCAGCAGCTTAAAAGGGGTCAGCACTGAAGCTTTCTTT	CASSLKGVSTEAFF
TRBV4-3	-	TRBJ2-3	TRBD2	TGCGCCAGCAGCCAAGGTGTAGCGGGGATCACAGATACGCAGTATTTT	CASSQGVAGITDTQYF
TRBV14	-	TRBJ1-2	-	TGTGCCAGCAGCCAGGTGCCCCCCGGTGGCTACACCTTC	CASSQVPPGGYTF
TRBV5-1	-	TRBJ2-7	TRBD1	TGCGCCAGCAGCTTGGAGGTTGTACAGGGGCACTACTACGAGCAGTACTTC	CASSLEVVQGHYYEQYF
TRBV7-9	-	TRBJ2-4	-	TGTGCCAGCAGCTTTTCGTCCAGTCCAAATCTAGCCAAAAACATTCAGTACTTC	CASSFSSSPNLAKNIQYF
TRBV28	-	TRBJ2-3	-	TGTGCCAGCAGTTTAAGGGGTCCTCCCAGGGCGGATACGCAGTATTTT	CASSLRGPPRADTQYF
TRBV20-1	many	TRBJ1-4	-	TGCAGTGCCCTTGGCGAAAAACTGTTTTTT	CSALGEKLFF
TRBV6-5	-	TRBJ2-7	-	TGTGCCAGCAGTTACGAGGCAGGAACTAGCTCCTACGAGCAGTACTTC	CASSYEAGTSSYEQYF
TRBV5-6	once	TRBJ2-3	-	TGTGCCAGCAGCTTTGGACAGTCCACAGATACGCAGTATTTT	CASSFGQSTDTQYF
TRBV25-1	-	TRBJ2-1	TRBD1	TGTGCCAGCAGTGAACCCGGGACAGGGGGTATGGTTGAGCAGTTCTTC	CASSEPGTGGMVEQFF
TRBV5-6	-	TRBJ1-1	-	TGTGCCAGCAGCTTGGCGGCTGAAGCTTTCTTT	CASSLAAEAFF
TRBV7-9	once	TRBJ1-2	-	TGTGCCAGCAGCTTCCCCCCGGCAGGGGCGGTGGAAGATGGCTACACCTTC	CASSFPPAGAVEDGYTF
TRBV6-5	-	TRBJ2-7	TRBD1	TGTGCCAGCAGTTACTCTAAAGGACAGGGTGGAATCGAGCAGTACTTC	CASSYSKGQGGIEQYF
TRBV28	few	TRBJ2-6	TRBD1	TGTGCCAGCAGCCCAACAGGGGCCGGGGCCAACGTCCTGACTTTC	CASSPTGAGANVLTF
TRBV6-1	-	TRBJ2-7	TRBD2	TGTGCCAGCAGACCCATACTAGCGGGGAACGAGCAGTACTTC	CASRPILAGNEQYF